Shown below are 17 T cell receptor beta chains from a single sample sequenced in a study of blood T cell repertoires in COVID-19. The repertoire was sequenced with immunoSEQ multiplex PCR; TCRdb's copy has only in-frame clones and lacks some. Of around 310,000 clones in the sample, nearly 90% are singletons; the top ten hold around 0.98%. The sequenced sample consisted of peripheral blood. The receptors stem from a woman aged 40 to 49 with COVID-19, enrolled during active disease.

The chain has TRBV28 and TRBJ1-1, with 7 bases fitting TRBD1. This CDR3 has 15 residues. Trimming took 6 bases from V and 1 from J; bases not matched to a gene: 8. Germline V lookup: CDR1 MDHEN, CDR2 SYDVKM. Here the CDR3 reads CASRSGTVSNTEAFF. CDR3 DNA sequence: TGTGCCAGCAGGTCTGGGACAGTTTCGAACACTGAAGCTTTCTTT.

The chain has TRBV7-3 and TRBJ2-5, with 9 bases identical to TRBD2. The V and J ends lost 6 bases and 0 bases, in that order; junction bases with no gene match: 8. There are 16 residues in the CDR3. Germline values: CDR1 SGHTA, CDR2 FQGTGA. DNA of the CDR3: TGTGCCAGCAGTCAGGGACTAGCAGCGTACCAAGAGACCCAGTACTTC. This gives the protein CASSQGLAAYQETQYF.

The sample holds a few counts of this clone. The rearrangement uses TRBV28 and TRBJ1-5; 7 bases align to TRBD1. The J segment lost 7 bases and the V segment lost 6 bases, leaving 9 bases of the junction unmatched. Germline lookup yields CDR1 MDHEN and CDR2 SYDVKM. The CDR3 runs to 14 residues. The CDR3 sequence is CASSPYRGGQPQHF. The CDR3 bases are TGTGCCAGCAGCCCTTACAGGGGTGGACAGCCCCAGCATTTT.

This sequence joins TRBV5-5 and TRBJ1-6, with 7 bases lining up with TRBD1. CDR1 is SGHKS, CDR2 YYEKEE, per germline (reference sequence). V shed 4 bases and J 6 bases; nucleotides not matched to a gene: 10. The CDR3 has 16 amino acids. CDR3 region: CASSTHTGQSNSPLHF. CDR3 DNA: TGTGCCAGCAGCACCCATACGGGACAGTCTAATTCACCCCTCCACTTT.

The chain links TRBV6-2 or TRBV6-3 to TRBJ1-4, with 10 bases lining up with TRBD1. The germline V gene encodes CDR1 MNHEY and CDR2 SVGEGT. This CDR3 comprises 15 residues. The V gene end was trimmed by 2 bases and the J gene end by 6 bases; junction bases not matched to a gene: 3. The chain's CDR3 is CASSYDRGRDEKLFF. The CDR3 DNA reads TGTGCCAGCAGTTACGACAGGGGGCGCGATGAAAAACTGTTTTTT.

V is TRBV27 and J is TRBJ1-1, with D hard to call. V was pared by 4 bases and J by 0 bases, with 6 bases between. This CDR3 is built from 13 residues. CDR1 is MNHEY and CDR2 is SMNVEV in the germline V gene (reference sequence). Here the CDR3 reads CASSSTVNTEAFF. In nucleotides, the CDR3 is TGTGCCAGCAGTTCCACAGTGAACACTGAAGCTTTCTTT.

This clone was observed a single time. The V gene is TRBV28, the J gene TRBJ1-1, with a possible D match to TRBD1 (6 bases). The CDR3 is 15 residues long. Germline CDR1 MDHEN, CDR2 SYDVKM. Deletions cut 4 bases from V and 1 base from J, with 13 bases between. The CDR3, as DNA: TGTGCCAGCAGTTGGGGGGGCGGAGGGAACACTGAAGCTTTCTTT. This translates into CASSWGGGGNTEAFF.

The chain has TRBV27 and TRBJ2-3; tentative D call: TRBD2 (6 bases). Germline values: CDR1 MNHEY, CDR2 SMNVEV (reference sequence). There are 14 residues in the CDR3. V was trimmed by 7 bases and J by 2 bases, leaving 13 bases between them. The CDR3 bases are TGTGCCAGCACCCCTGGGACTTACACAGATACGCAGTATTTT. Encoded protein: CASTPGTYTDTQYF.

The rearrangement joins TRBV6-5 to TRBJ2-5; 8 bases agree with TRBD2. The CDR3 extends over 16 amino acids. Germline V lookup: CDR1 MNHEY, CDR2 SVGAGI. J was trimmed by 7 bases and V by 2 bases; bases with no gene match: 12. Here the CDR3 reads CASSYTGAGDKGTQYF. CDR3 nucleotide sequence: TGTGCCAGCAGTTACACGGGAGCGGGGGATAAGGGGACCCAGTACTTC.

As for this clone: Relative to the germline gene, one junction end is altered; a read error may explain this. This chain connects TRBV7-9 to TRBJ1-2; D may be TRBD1 (5 bases). This CDR3 is built from 13 residues. Per the germline V gene, CDR1 is SEHNR and CDR2 is FQNEAQ (reference sequence). CDR3 DNA sequence: TGTGCCAGCAGCTTAGGGGGGACTAATGGGTACACCTTC. Translation gives CASSLGGTNGYTF.

The rearrangement joins TRBV11-2 to TRBJ1-1, with D possibly being TRBD1 (5 bases). CDR1 is SGHAT, CDR2 FQNNGV, per germline. The CDR3 loop spans 15 amino acids. Trimming removed 2 bases at V and 2 bases at J, with 12 bases between. In DNA, the CDR3 is TGTGCCAGCAGCTTATACCTGGGACTTAACACTGAAGCTTTCTTT. This translates into CASSLYLGLNTEAFF.

The chain links TRBV10-3 to TRBJ1-1, with TRBD1 identical over 9 bases. The CDR3 covers 14 residues. J gave up 6 bases and V 6 bases, and 8 bases lay outside the gene matches. Germline assignment: CDR1 ENHRY and CDR2 SYGVKD. The CDR3 DNA follows: TGTGCCATCAGGGGGACAGGGAATCATCCTGAAGCTTTCTTT. This encodes CAIRGTGNHPEAFF.

V gene TRBV27 combines with J gene TRBJ1-6, with 7 bases matching TRBD1. The CDR3 has 15 residues. Germline V gene data show CDR1 as MNHEY and CDR2 as SMNVEV (reference sequence). V lost 8 bases, J lost 6 bases, and 10 bases stayed unmatched. The CDR3 loop reads CASSMGTVGNSPLHF. The CDR3 DNA sequence: TGTGCCAGCTCCATGGGGACAGTGGGTAATTCACCCCTCCACTTT.

This clone was detected only a few times. The chain is built from TRBV29-1 and TRBJ1-5; TRBD1 matches at 8 bases. The CDR3 length is 14 residues. Germline trimming cut 6 bases from V and 0 bases from J; bases unmatched to any gene: 4. Germline CDR1 reads SQVTM; CDR2 reads ANQGSEA. The CDR3 region is CSVGQGDSNQPQHF. CDR3 sequence (DNA): TGCAGCGTCGGACAGGGAGATAGCAATCAGCCCCAGCATTTT.

V and J are TRBV27 and TRBJ2-6; the D gene is possibly TRBD1 (5 bases). Germline V lookup: CDR1 MNHEY, CDR2 SMNVEV (reference sequence). The CDR3 spans 14 residues. V was pared by 7 bases and J by 4 bases, with 11 bases between. CDR3: CASKGAWGANVLTF. The CDR3 coding sequence is TGTGCCAGCAAAGGGGCGTGGGGGGCCAACGTCCTGACTTTC.

This clone was counted a single time. The CDR3 region has the DNA TGTGCCAGCAGCCCCGGTCGAGGGGGGGCTTGGAATGAGCAGTTCTTC. It specifies CASSPGRGGAWNEQFF. The chain is built from TRBV5-4 and TRBJ2-1, with D possibly being TRBD2 (7 bases). The V end was cut by 4 bases, the J end by 7 bases, with 21 bases between. This CDR3 has 16 residues. Germline CDR1 and CDR2: SGHNT and YYREEE (reference sequence).

The V gene is TRBV6-2 or TRBV6-3, the J gene TRBJ1-1; 9 nucleotides match TRBD1. The CDR3 has 16 residues. CDR1 and CDR2 from the germline V gene are MNHEY and SVGEGT. V gave up 4 bases and J gave up 5 bases; unmatched junction bases: 11. CDR3 in DNA: TGTGCCAGCAGTTTTAGTGGACAGGGGTCGTTGACTGAAGCTTTCTTT. Translated, it gives CASSFSGQGSLTEAFF.